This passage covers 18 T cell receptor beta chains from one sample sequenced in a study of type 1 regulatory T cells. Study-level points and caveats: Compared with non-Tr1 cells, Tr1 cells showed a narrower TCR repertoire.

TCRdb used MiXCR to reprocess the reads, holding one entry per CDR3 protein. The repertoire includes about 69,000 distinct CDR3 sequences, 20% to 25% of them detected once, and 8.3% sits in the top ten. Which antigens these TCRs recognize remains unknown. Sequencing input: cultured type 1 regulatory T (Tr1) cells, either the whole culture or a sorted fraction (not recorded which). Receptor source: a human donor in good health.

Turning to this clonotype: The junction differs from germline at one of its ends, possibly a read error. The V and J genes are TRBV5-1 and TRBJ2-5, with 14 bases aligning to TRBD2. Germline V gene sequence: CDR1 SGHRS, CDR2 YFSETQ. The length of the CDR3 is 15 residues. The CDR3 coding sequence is TGTGCCAGCAGCGGGACTAGCGGGAGAGGGCAGACCCAGTACTTC. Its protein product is CASSGTSGRGQTQYF.

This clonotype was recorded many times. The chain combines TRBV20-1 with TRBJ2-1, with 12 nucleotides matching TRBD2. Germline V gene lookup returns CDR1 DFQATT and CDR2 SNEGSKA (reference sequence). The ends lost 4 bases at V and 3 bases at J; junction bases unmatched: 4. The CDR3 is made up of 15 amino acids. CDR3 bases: TGCAGTGCTACGACTAGCGGGAGAGGCTACAATGAGCAGTTCTTC. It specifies CSATTSGRGYNEQFF.

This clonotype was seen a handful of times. CDR3 nucleotide sequence: TGCAGTGCTAGCCCGACAGGGGCGCGGGATCAGCCCCAGCATTTT. Translation gives CSASPTGARDQPQHF. This chain joins TRBV20-1 and TRBJ1-5; 8 bases match TRBD1. The junction had 9 bases not matched to a gene; V was cut back by 3 bases and J by 5 bases. This CDR3 is built from 15 residues. The germline CDR1 and CDR2 sequences are DFQATT and SNEGSKA (reference sequence).

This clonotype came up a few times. CDR3: CASTSLAGVNNEQFF. The CDR3 coding sequence is TGTGCCAGCACTTCCCTAGCGGGAGTTAACAATGAGCAGTTCTTC. The rearrangement joins TRBV6-1 to TRBJ2-1; 10 positions agree with TRBD2. The CDR3 contains 15 residues. The V and J ends lost 7 bases and 5 bases, in that order; junction bases with no gene match: 8. The germline V gene encodes CDR1 MNHNS and CDR2 SASEGT.

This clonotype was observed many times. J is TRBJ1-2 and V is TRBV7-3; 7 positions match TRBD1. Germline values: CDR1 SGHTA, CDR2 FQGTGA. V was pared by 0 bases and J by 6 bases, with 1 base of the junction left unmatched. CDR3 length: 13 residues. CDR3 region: CASSLTQGNGYTF. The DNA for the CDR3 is TGTGCCAGCAGCTTAACACAGGGGAATGGCTACACCTTC.

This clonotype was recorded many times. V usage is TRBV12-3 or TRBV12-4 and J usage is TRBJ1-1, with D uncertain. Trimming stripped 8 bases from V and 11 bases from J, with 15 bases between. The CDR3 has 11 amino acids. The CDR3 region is CASHRPGRAFF. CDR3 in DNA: TGTGCCAGCCACCGCCCGGGTCGGGCTTTCTTT.

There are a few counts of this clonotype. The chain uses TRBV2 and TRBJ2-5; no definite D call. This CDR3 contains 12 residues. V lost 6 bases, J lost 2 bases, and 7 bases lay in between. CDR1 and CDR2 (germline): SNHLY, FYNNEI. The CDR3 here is CASRVSQETQYF. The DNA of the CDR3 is TGTGCCAGCAGGGTTAGTCAAGAGACCCAGTACTTC.

CDR3 bases: TGTGCCTGTTCCAGGGATCAAGAGACCCAGTACTTC. Translated, it gives CACSRDQETQYF. The chain uses TRBV30 and TRBJ2-5, with TRBD1 as a possible D gene (5 bases). This CDR3 spans 12 amino acids. Germline lookup yields CDR1 GTSNPN and CDR2 SVGIG (reference sequence). V shed 6 bases and J shed 2 bases, with 10 bases lying between them.

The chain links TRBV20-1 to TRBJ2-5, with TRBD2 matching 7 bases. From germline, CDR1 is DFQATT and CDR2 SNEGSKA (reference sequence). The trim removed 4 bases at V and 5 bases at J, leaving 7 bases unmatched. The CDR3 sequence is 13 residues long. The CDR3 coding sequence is TGCAGTGCTATAGCGGGCGGCAGGGAGACCCAGTACTTC. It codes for CSAIAGGRETQYF.

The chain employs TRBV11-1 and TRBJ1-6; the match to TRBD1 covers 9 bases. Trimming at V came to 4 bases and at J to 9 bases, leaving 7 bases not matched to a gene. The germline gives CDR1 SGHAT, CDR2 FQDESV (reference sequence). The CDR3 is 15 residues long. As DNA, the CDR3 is TGTGCCAGCAGCTGGGACAGGGCGCGAAGTTCACCCCTCCACTTT. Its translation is CASSWDRARSSPLHF.

CDR3 bases: TGTGCCTGGAGCAGGGTCGCGAACACCGGGGAGCTGTTTTTT. Residues: CAWSRVANTGELFF. The V gene is TRBV30, the J gene TRBJ2-2; D is possibly TRBD1 (5 bases). Germline CDR1 is GTSNPN and CDR2 is SVGIG (reference sequence). Trimming took off 3 bases at V and 0 bases at J, with 8 bases between the two ends. This CDR3 spans 14 amino acids.

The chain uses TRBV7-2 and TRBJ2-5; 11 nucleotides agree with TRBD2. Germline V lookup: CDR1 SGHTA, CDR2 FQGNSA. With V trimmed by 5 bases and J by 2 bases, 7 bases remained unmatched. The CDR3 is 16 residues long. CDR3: CASSPLAGGRQETQYF. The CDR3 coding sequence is TGTGCCAGCAGCCCTTTAGCGGGAGGGCGTCAAGAGACCCAGTACTTC.

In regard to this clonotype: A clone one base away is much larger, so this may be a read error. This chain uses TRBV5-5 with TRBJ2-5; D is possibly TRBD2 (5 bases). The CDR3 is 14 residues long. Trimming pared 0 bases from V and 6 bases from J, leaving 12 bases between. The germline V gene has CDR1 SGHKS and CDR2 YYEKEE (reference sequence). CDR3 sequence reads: CASSLEGGQKTQYF. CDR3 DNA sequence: TGTGCCAGCAGCTTGGAGGGCGGGCAGAAGACCCAGTACTTC.

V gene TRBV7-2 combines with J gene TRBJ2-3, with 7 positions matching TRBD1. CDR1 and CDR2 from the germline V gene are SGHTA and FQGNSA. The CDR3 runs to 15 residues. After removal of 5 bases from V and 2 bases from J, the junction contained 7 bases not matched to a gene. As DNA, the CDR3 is TGTGCCAGCAGCCGTACAGGGGCTGACACAGATACGCAGTATTTT. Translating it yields CASSRTGADTDTQYF.

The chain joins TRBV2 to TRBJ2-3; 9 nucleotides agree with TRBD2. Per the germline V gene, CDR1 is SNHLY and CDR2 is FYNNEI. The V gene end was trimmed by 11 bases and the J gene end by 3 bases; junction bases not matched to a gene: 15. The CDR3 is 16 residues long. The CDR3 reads CAPETKAGGRTDTQYF. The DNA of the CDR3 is TGTGCCCCCGAAACCAAAGCGGGAGGTCGGACAGATACGCAGTATTTT. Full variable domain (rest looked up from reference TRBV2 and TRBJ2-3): EPEVTQTPSHQVTQMGQEVILRCVPISNHLYFYWYRQILGQKVEFLVSFYNNEISEKSEIFDDQFSVERPDGSNFTLKIRSTKLEDSAMYFCAPETKAGGRTDTQYFGPGTRLTVL.

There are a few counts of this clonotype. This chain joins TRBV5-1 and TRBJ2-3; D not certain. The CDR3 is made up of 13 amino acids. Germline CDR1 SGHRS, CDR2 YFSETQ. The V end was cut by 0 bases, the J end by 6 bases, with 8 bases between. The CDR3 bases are TGCGCCAGCAGCTTGGGCCAAAGCGATACGCAGTATTTT. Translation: CASSLGQSDTQYF.

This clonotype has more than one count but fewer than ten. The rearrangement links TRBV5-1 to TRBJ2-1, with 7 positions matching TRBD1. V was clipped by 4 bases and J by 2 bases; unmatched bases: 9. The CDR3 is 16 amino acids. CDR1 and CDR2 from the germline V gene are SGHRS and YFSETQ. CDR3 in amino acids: CASSPRGQGAYNEQFF. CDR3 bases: TGCGCCAGCAGCCCGCGAGGGCAGGGGGCCTACAATGAGCAGTTCTTC.

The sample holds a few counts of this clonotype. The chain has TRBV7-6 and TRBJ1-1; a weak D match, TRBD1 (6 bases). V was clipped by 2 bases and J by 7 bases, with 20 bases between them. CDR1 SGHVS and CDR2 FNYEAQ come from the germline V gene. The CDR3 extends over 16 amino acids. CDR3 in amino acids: CASSLSRDTALSEAFF. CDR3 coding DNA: TGTGCCAGCAGCTTATCCCGGGACACGGCACTGAGTGAAGCTTTCTTT.